This T cell receptor beta chain was profiled in a study of Graves' ophthalmopathy and Graves' hyperthyroidism. Regarding the study as a whole: With a specificity of just under 75% and a sensitivity of over 65%, the model predicted ophthalmopathy progression. Ophthalmopathy was separated from stable hyperthyroidism by a 13-signature model with approximately 91% sensitivity and 75% to 83% specificity.

The sample holds many counts of this clonotype. Its antigen is not identified. TCR beta CDR3 regions were amplified from RNA transcripts. Investigators did first-round RT-PCR with HTBI primers, then second-round multiplex PCR. Each CDR3 protein is one row after TCRdb ran MiXCR on the multiplex PCR reads. The sample holds approximately 160,000 distinct CDR3 sequences, 30% to 45% seen once. In this cohort, patients with other autoimmune diseases, uncontrolled infections, pregnancy or lactation were excluded. Out of 9.5 to 10 ml of fresh peripheral blood, PBMCs were obtained. The TCR sequence derives from a middle-aged woman with Graves' ophthalmopathy. The sample comprised peripheral blood.

CDR3 amino acids: CASSLAGGVEQYF. The CDR3 region has the DNA TGTGCCAGCAGCTTAGCTGGCGGGGTCGAGCAGTACTTC. The genes are TRBV11-2 and TRBJ2-7, with a tentative D call TRBD2 (6 bases). This CDR3 region has 13 residues. With 1 base removed from V and 6 bases from J, the gap between germline ends came to 10 bases. Germline V CDR1 and CDR2: SGHAT, FQNNGV.